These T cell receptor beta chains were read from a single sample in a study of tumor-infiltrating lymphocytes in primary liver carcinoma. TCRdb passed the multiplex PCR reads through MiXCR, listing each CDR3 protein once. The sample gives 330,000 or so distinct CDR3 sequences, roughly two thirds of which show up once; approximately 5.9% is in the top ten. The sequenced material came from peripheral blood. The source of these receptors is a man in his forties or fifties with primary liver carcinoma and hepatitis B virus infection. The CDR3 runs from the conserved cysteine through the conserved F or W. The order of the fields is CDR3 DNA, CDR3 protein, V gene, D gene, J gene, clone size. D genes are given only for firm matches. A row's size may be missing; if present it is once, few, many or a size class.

CDR3 DNA: TGTGCCAGCAGTTACGGTCCGGGAGAGACCTACGAGCAGTACTTC
CDR3 protein: CASSYGPGETYEQYF
V gene: TRBV6-5
D gene: -
J gene: TRBJ2-7
clone size: many

CDR3 DNA: TGTGCCAGCACCCCTAGTGCCGGGGCGTACGAGCAGTACTTC
CDR3 protein: CASTPSAGAYEQYF
V gene: TRBV12-3/TRBV12-4
D gene: -
J gene: TRBJ2-7
clone size: once

CDR3 DNA: TGTGCCAGCAGCTCTCCTGGGGGGACAGGGCTAGGCGAGCAGTACTTC
CDR3 protein: CASSSPGGTGLGEQYF
V gene: TRBV11-2
D gene: TRBD1
J gene: TRBJ2-7
clone size: many

CDR3 DNA: TGTGCCAGCAGTTTCAGACTAGCGGGACTTTCAGCCCAGTACTTC
CDR3 protein: CASSFRLAGLSAQYF
V gene: TRBV28
D gene: TRBD2
J gene: TRBJ2-5
clone size: -

CDR3 DNA: TGCGCCAGCAGCCGGGATCCGCCAGTCGAACAGCCCCAGCATTTT
CDR3 protein: CASSRDPPVEQPQHF
V gene: TRBV5-1
D gene: -
J gene: TRBJ1-5
clone size: -

CDR3 DNA: TGTGCCAGCAGCTTACATTCTGCTTACAATGAGCAGTTCTTC
CDR3 protein: CASSLHSAYNEQFF
V gene: TRBV7-9
D gene: -
J gene: TRBJ2-1
clone size: few

CDR3 DNA: TGTGCCAGCAGCTTGGGGACAGGGGGCCAGGAGACCCAGTACTTC
CDR3 protein: CASSLGTGGQETQYF
V gene: TRBV11-2
D gene: TRBD1
J gene: TRBJ2-5
clone size: -

CDR3 DNA: TGTGCCAGCAGCCACGCTAGAAATCGCCGAGGCACAGATACGCAGTATTTT
CDR3 protein: CASSHARNRRGTDTQYF
V gene: TRBV11-2
D gene: -
J gene: TRBJ2-3
clone size: -

CDR3 DNA: TGTGCCACCATGCGAGGTTACACCGGGGAGCTGTTTTTT
CDR3 protein: CATMRGYTGELFF
V gene: TRBV24-1
D gene: -
J gene: TRBJ2-2
clone size: few

CDR3 DNA: TGTGCCAGCAGCTTAGCAGGGGGCTCTAACTATGGCTACACCTTC
CDR3 protein: CASSLAGGSNYGYTF
V gene: TRBV28
D gene: TRBD1
J gene: TRBJ1-2
clone size: few

CDR3 DNA: TGTGCCAGCAGATATGGTACTACCCCTCAAGAGACCCAGTACTTC
CDR3 protein: CASRYGTTPQETQYF
V gene: TRBV11-2
D gene: -
J gene: TRBJ2-5
clone size: -

CDR3 DNA: TGCAGCGTCGCAGGGTCCTACGAGCAGTACTTC
CDR3 protein: CSVAGSYEQYF
V gene: TRBV29-1
D gene: -
J gene: TRBJ2-7
clone size: many

CDR3 DNA: TGTGCCAGCAGTTACGGGCTAGGGGTAAATGAGCAGTTCTTC
CDR3 protein: CASSYGLGVNEQFF
V gene: TRBV6-2/TRBV6-3
D gene: -
J gene: TRBJ2-1
clone size: many

CDR3 DNA: TGTGCCAGCAGTTATCACGGTGTAACTAATGAAAAACTGTTTTTT
CDR3 protein: CASSYHGVTNEKLFF
V gene: TRBV6-5
D gene: -
J gene: TRBJ1-4
clone size: -

CDR3 DNA: TGTGCCAGCAGTTACACAGTTGACAGGGGAGTTATCTTT
CDR3 protein: CASSYTVDRGVIF
V gene: TRBV6-2/TRBV6-3
D gene: TRBD1
J gene: TRBJ1-1
clone size: many